This T cell receptor beta chain appears in the sequencing data of a study of cytomegalovirus exposure and HLA in healthy donors. The table came from immunoSEQ multiplex PCR; TCRdb's copy has only in-frame clones and leaves some out. The sample consists of roughly 150,000 clones, nearly 90% of them appearing once. Trimming removed 4 bases from V and 1 base from J, with 8 bases in between. In germline, CDR1 is SGHDN, CDR2 FVKESK. The CDR3 sequence is 13 residues long. J is TRBJ2-7 and V is TRBV14, with D possibly being TRBD1 (5 bases). This receptor was taken from a man younger than 30 in good health and CMV-seropositive. The sequenced sample consisted of PBMCs. This CDR3 is CASSLSGSYEQYF. The CDR3 DNA is TGTGCCAGCAGCCTCTCAGGGTCCTACGAGCAGTACTTC.